A single sample gave rise to the 5 T cell receptor beta chains below, sequenced in a study of early T cells in non-severe SARS-CoV-2 infection. Each CDR3 protein gets one entry after TCRdb re-called the 5' RACE reads with MiXCR. The sample comprises 50,000 to 65,000 distinct CDR3 sequences, around 13% of which are singletons, and around 4.2% rests with the top ten. The sequencing sample was made of whole blood. Receptors originate from an adult who was a healthcare worker with PCR-confirmed SARS-CoV-2 infection or an uninfected control (not recorded which).

This chain uses TRBV20-1 with TRBJ2-5, with 9 bases aligning to TRBD1. The CDR3 has 12 residues. Germline V lookup: CDR1 DFQATT, CDR2 SNEGSKA (reference sequence). With V trimmed by 5 bases and J by 5 bases, 3 bases remained unmatched. CDR3 region: CSALQGAETQYF. The CDR3 coding sequence is TGCAGTGCTTTACAGGGGGCGGAGACCCAGTACTTC.

This clonotype was recorded many times. V usage is TRBV10-3 and J usage is TRBJ2-3; no firm D call. Germline V CDR1 and CDR2: ENHRY, SYGVKD. Trimming took off 2 bases at V and 0 bases at J, with 3 bases between the two ends. This CDR3 is built from 13 residues. CDR3 loop: CAISEGSTDTQYF. In DNA, the CDR3 is TGTGCCATCAGTGAGGGGAGCACAGATACGCAGTATTTT.

The chain has TRBV7-9 and TRBJ2-7, with 7 bases that match TRBD1. This CDR3 is built from 14 residues. Germline CDR1 is SEHNR and CDR2 is FQNEAQ (reference sequence). J was trimmed by 2 bases and V by 5 bases; bases with no gene match: 6. CDR3 nucleotides: TGTGCCAGCAGCCTCCGGGACAGAACCTACGAGCAGTACTTC. Translation: CASSLRDRTYEQYF.

The chain combines TRBV5-1 with TRBJ1-1; a possible D gene is TRBD1 (6 bases). Deletions cut 0 bases from V and 12 bases from J, with 12 bases between. The CDR3 totals 12 residues. CDR1 and CDR2 from the germline V gene are SGHRS and YFSETQ. CDR3 DNA sequence: TGCGCCAGCAGCTTGGGAACAGGGTTAACTTTCTTT. This gives the protein CASSLGTGLTFF.

The rearrangement uses TRBV14 and TRBJ1-3; TRBD1 matches 7 bases. Unmatched junction bases numbered 1, after V lost 8 bases and J lost 0 bases. Germline V lookup: CDR1 SGHDN, CDR2 FVKESK. The CDR3 sequence is 13 residues long. CDR3 in amino acids: CASGQVSGNTIYF. The DNA for the CDR3 is TGTGCCAGCGGACAGGTCTCTGGAAACACCATATATTTT.